This T cell receptor (beta chain) was identified in a study of T-cell memory formation after mild COVID-19. Findings of the study overall: Clones that shrank (day 15 to 85) were balanced CD4/CD8, whereas later expanders leaned CD4+.

This clonotype was seen only a few times. Antigen unknown. One entry per CDR3 protein results from TCRdb running MiXCR on the 5' RACE reads. This sample has about 150,000 distinct CDR3 sequences, with 25% to 40% found just once. The CDR3 sequence is 14 residues long. Trimming stripped 2 bases from V and 5 bases from J, with 13 bases between. The germline CDR1 and CDR2 sequences are SGDLS and YYNGEE. This receptor was taken from an adult woman who had mild COVID-19 (a few samples of this study predate the infection). Cell type and time point are not known. Sequences were obtained from PBMCs or a T cell subset sorted from them (not recorded which). The chain combines TRBV9 with TRBJ2-5; unclear D gene. The CDR3: CASSVGTLGETQYF. DNA of the CDR3: TGTGCCAGCAGCGTCGGCACTTTAGGGGAGACCCAGTACTTC. The whole variable domain, filled in from reference TRBV9 and TRBJ2-5, reads DSGVTQTPKHLITATGQRVTLRCSPRSGDLSVYWYQQSLDQGLQFLIQYYNGEERAKGNILERFSAQQFPDLHSELNLSSLELGDSALYFCASSVGTLGETQYFGPGTRLLVL.